These 20 T cell receptor beta chains were sequenced from one sample in a study of T cell repertoires and Cas9 in healthy adults. Here immunoSEQ multiplex PCR was the method, and the copy in TCRdb shows in-frame clones only, minus some. Here the sample spans 20,000 to 25,000 clones, 90% being singletons. The sample was CD4+ effector T cells (CD127+, CD25-, CD137-, CD154-) from PBMCs; culture status not recorded. The receptors come from a human donor in good health.

This chain links TRBV13 with TRBJ1-2; weak D call: TRBD1 (5 bases). The CDR3 has 14 residues. CDR1 and CDR2 (germline): PRHDT, FYEKMQ (reference sequence). V dropped 5 bases and J dropped 5 bases, with 15 bases sitting between them. DNA for the CDR3: TGTGCCAGCAGCACCCGACAGACCTTTTATGGCTACACCTTC. This gives the protein CASSTRQTFYGYTF.

The rearrangement joins TRBV7-2 to TRBJ2-2; TRBD1 or TRBD2 may be the D gene (6 bases each). The CDR3 is made up of 16 amino acids. Germline assignment: CDR1 SGHTA and CDR2 FQGNSA. Trimming removed 3 bases at V and 2 bases at J, with 13 bases between. CDR3 nucleotides: TGTGCCAGCAGCTTGGCGTGGGGGGCCAACACCGGGGAGCTGTTTTTT. This encodes CASSLAWGANTGELFF.

The chain is built from TRBV29-1 and TRBJ1-1; maybe TRBD1 (5 bases). The V and J ends lost 7 bases and 0 bases respectively, with 12 bases between them. Germline lookup yields CDR1 SQVTM and CDR2 ANQGSEA. The CDR3 is made up of 13 amino acids. The CDR3: CSGETALNTEAFF. The CDR3 nucleotides read TGCAGCGGAGAGACAGCACTGAACACTGAAGCTTTCTTT.

The chain links TRBV4-2 to TRBJ2-1, with D maybe TRBD1 (6 bases). V shed 0 bases and J shed 6 bases, with 18 bases lying between them. Germline lookup yields CDR1 LGHNA and CDR2 YNFKEQ. The CDR3 loop spans 17 amino acids. CDR3 in amino acids: CASSQEGQSRRGNEQFF. The CDR3 nucleotides read TGTGCCAGCAGCCAAGAAGGACAGTCGAGAAGGGGCAATGAGCAGTTCTTC.

This clone was recorded once. J is TRBJ2-5 and V is TRBV25-1; tentative D call: TRBD2 (5 bases). Trimming pared 6 bases from V and 8 bases from J, leaving 19 bases between. Germline-derived CDR1 and CDR2 are MGHDK and SYGVNS. CDR3 length equals 14 residues. The CDR3: CASSREGRILTQYF. The CDR3 nucleotides read TGTGCCAGCAGCCGGGAAGGACGGATATTAACCCAGTACTTC.

J is TRBJ1-3 and V is TRBV7-2; D possibly corresponds to TRBD1 (6 bases). This CDR3 has 18 amino acids. Germline assignment: CDR1 SGHTA and CDR2 FQGNSA. V shed 5 bases and J shed 2 bases, with 22 bases lying between them. Here the CDR3 DNA reads TGTGCCAGCAGCCGAGCGGGCGGACAGCCCTCAGCTGGAAACACCATATATTTT. It encodes CASSRAGGQPSAGNTIYF. The entire variable domain, with the rest obtained from reference TRBV7-2 and TRBJ1-3, is as follows: GAGVSQSPSNKVTEKGKDVELRCDPISGHTALYWYRQSLGQGLEFLIYFQGNSAPDKSGLPSDRFSAERTGGSVSTLTIQRTQQEDSAVYLCASSRAGGQPSAGNTIYFGEGSWLTVV.

This clone is a singleton in its sample. The CDR3 coding sequence is TGTGCCAGCAGCGACACGGGACTGCCTCCCTACGAGCAGTACTTC. Translation: CASSDTGLPPYEQYF. The genes are TRBV2 and TRBJ2-7, with D maybe TRBD2 (6 bases). V was shortened by 6 bases and J by 2 bases, with 17 bases between the two germline ends. The CDR3 totals 15 residues. The germline CDR1 and CDR2 sequences are SNHLY and FYNNEI.

The chain employs TRBV7-9 and TRBJ2-1, with TRBD1 as a possible D gene (5 bases). Trimming removed 2 bases from V and 3 bases from J, with 17 bases in between. CDR1 is SEHNR, CDR2 FQNEAQ, per germline (reference sequence). The CDR3 consists of 17 residues. CDR3 bases: TGTGCCAGCAGCTTACGTATCAGGGATCTGGGCTACAATGAGCAGTTCTTC. It yields the protein CASSLRIRDLGYNEQFF.

The CDR3 DNA reads as TGTGCCAGTAGTACTACAGGGGTTAGGGATGGCAATCAGCCCCAGCATTTT. Translating gives CASSTTGVRDGNQPQHF. The chain employs TRBV19 and TRBJ1-5, with 7 bases identical to TRBD1. J gave up 2 bases and V 4 bases, and 11 bases lay outside the gene matches. Germline V CDR1 and CDR2: LNHDA, SQIVND (reference sequence). The CDR3 has 17 residues.

V and J are TRBV6-6 and TRBJ1-1, with D hard to call. Germline V gene sequence: CDR1 MNHNY, CDR2 SVGAGI (reference sequence). V gave up 6 bases and J gave up 8 bases, with 16 bases separating them. The CDR3 loop spans 13 amino acids. DNA of the CDR3: TGTGCCAGCAGCCATGGGTCTCGGGGAGAAGCTTTCTTT. Translation gives CASSHGSRGEAFF.

For the CDR3, the DNA is TGTGCCAGCAGCCCAAGAGGCCTAGCGGGGGTACAAGAGACCCAGTACTTC. It codes for CASSPRGLAGVQETQYF. The chain carries TRBV5-4 and TRBJ2-5, with 10 bases lining up with TRBD2. The ends lost 4 bases at V and 2 bases at J; junction bases unmatched: 11. The CDR3 contains 17 residues. Germline loops: CDR1 SGHNT, CDR2 YYREEE (reference sequence).

The chain uses TRBV19 and TRBJ2-6, with D perhaps matching TRBD2 (6 bases). The V gene lost 3 bases and the J gene lost 1 base, with 16 bases spanning the gap. In germline, CDR1 is LNHDA, CDR2 SQIVND (reference sequence). The CDR3 sequence is 18 residues long. The CDR3 here is CASSIGSSISSGANVLTF. Here the CDR3 DNA reads TGTGCCAGTAGTATCGGGAGCAGCATTTCTTCTGGGGCCAACGTCCTGACTTTC.

The chain combines TRBV19 with TRBJ1-6; D gene ambiguous. V was shortened by 7 bases and J by 7 bases, with 8 bases between the two germline ends. Germline V gene lookup returns CDR1 LNHDA and CDR2 SQIVND (reference sequence). The CDR3 runs to 12 residues. The CDR3 DNA follows: TGTGCCAGTAACTCCATCAATTCACCCCTCCACTTT. It yields the protein CASNSINSPLHF.

J is TRBJ2-1 and V is TRBV5-1; the D gene is possibly TRBD2 (6 bases). The CDR3 loop spans 13 amino acids. The V end lost 3 bases, the J end lost 4 bases, and 8 bases lay between the germline ends. In germline, CDR1 is SGHRS, CDR2 YFSETQ. The CDR3, as DNA: TGCGCCAGCAGCTCCGGGACTTACAATGAGCAGTTCTTC. Protein sequence: CASSSGTYNEQFF.

In this sample, this clone turned up once. The rearrangement joins TRBV19 to TRBJ1-5; a possible D gene is TRBD1 (5 bases). V gave up 3 bases and J gave up 1 base, with 10 bases separating them. The V gene's germline CDR1 is LNHDA and CDR2 SQIVND (reference sequence). CDR3 size: 15 residues. The CDR3: CASSIVGGSNQPQHF. The CDR3 DNA reads as TGTGCCAGTAGTATTGTTGGGGGGAGCAATCAGCCCCAGCATTTT. Complete variable domain (other parts from reference TRBV19 and TRBJ1-5): DGGITQSPKYLFRKEGQNVTLSCEQNLNHDAMYWYRQDPGQGLRLIYYSQIVNDFQKGDIAEGYSVSREKKESFPLTVTSAQKNPTAFYLCASSIVGGSNQPQHFGDGTRLSIL.

The chain has TRBV5-1 and TRBJ1-3; TRBD1 might be the D (5 bases). The CDR3 consists of 15 residues. The germline V gene has CDR1 SGHRS and CDR2 YFSETQ. V lost 0 bases and J 7 bases, leaving 14 bases between the germline ends. The CDR3 DNA sequence: TGCGCCAGCAGCTTGGCTCTGGGGGAATTGAACACCATATATTTT. This sequence encodes CASSLALGELNTIYF.

This sequence joins TRBV20-1 and TRBJ2-1; 7 bases agree with TRBD2. CDR1 is DFQATT, CDR2 SNEGSKA, per germline (reference sequence). With 7 bases clipped from V and 6 bases from J, the junction kept 3 bases outside the gene matches. CDR3 length: 11 amino acids. The CDR3 region has the DNA TGCAGTGGGACTAGTGGCAATGAGCAGTTCTTC. Encoded protein: CSGTSGNEQFF.

The count of this clone is one. The rearrangement uses TRBV28 and TRBJ2-7, with 7 bases identical to TRBD1. The CDR3 loop spans 13 amino acids. V lost 5 bases to trimming and J lost 6 bases; unmatched junction nucleotides: 7. CDR1 is MDHEN, CDR2 SYDVKM, per germline. In DNA, the CDR3 is TGTGCCAGCAGTCATTCGACAGGGCCCGAGCAGTACTTC. As protein: CASSHSTGPEQYF.

V usage is TRBV18 and J usage is TRBJ2-3, with a possible D match to TRBD2 (6 bases). This CDR3 contains 16 residues. Germline V gene lookup returns CDR1 KGHSH and CDR2 LQKENI. The V end lost 3 bases, the J end lost 0 bases, and 13 bases lay between the germline ends. CDR3 sequence (DNA): TGTGCCAGCTCACCGCAGATAGCGGCTAGCACAGATACGCAGTATTTT. Translated: CASSPQIAASTDTQYF.

The chain combines TRBV5-4 with TRBJ2-1, with D possibly TRBD2 on 6 matching bases. This CDR3 region has 15 residues. With 0 bases removed from V and 1 base from J, the gap between germline ends came to 8 bases. Per the germline V gene, CDR1 is SGHNT and CDR2 is YYREEE (reference sequence). Written as DNA, the CDR3 is TGTGCCAGCAGCTTGGGACTAGTTTCCTACAATGAGCAGTTCTTC. This gives the protein CASSLGLVSYNEQFF.